The 31 T cell receptor beta chains reported below all come from one sample, sequenced in a study of radiotherapy plus CTLA-4 blockade in lung cancer. Profiling relied on immunoSEQ multiplex PCR, and the TCRdb table lists in-frame clones only, not all of them. The table lists approximately 100,000 clones, around 85% of them singletons. The sample in question was peripheral blood, obtained from a patient treated with radiotherapy plus ipilimumab. Receptors originate from a human donor with non-small cell lung cancer that progressed on radiotherapy plus ipilimumab. Some clones in this sample may be carry-over from other donors' samples.

The V call is TRBV9, the J call TRBJ2-2; maybe TRBD1 (6 bases). Germline V gene data show CDR1 as SGDLS and CDR2 as YYNGEE. The length of the CDR3 is 14 residues. V dropped 1 base and J dropped 5 bases, with 9 bases sitting between them. This chain's CDR3 is CASSVQGSTGELFF. The DNA for the CDR3 is TGTGCCAGCAGCGTACAGGGGTCGACCGGGGAGCTGTTTTTT.

V gene TRBV9 combines with J gene TRBJ1-5; tentatively, D is TRBD1 (6 bases). The length of the CDR3 is 16 residues. Germline values: CDR1 SGDLS, CDR2 YYNGEE. Trimming removed 3 bases from V and 0 bases from J, with 13 bases in between. CDR3 protein: CASSGGGGNSNQPQHF. The CDR3 DNA is TGTGCCAGCAGCGGCGGAGGGGGGAATAGCAATCAGCCCCAGCATTTT.

The chain uses TRBV5-1 and TRBJ2-7; D unresolved. The V gene's germline CDR1 is SGHRS and CDR2 YFSETQ. V lost 0 bases, J lost 3 bases, and 7 bases lay in between. This CDR3 spans 13 amino acids. In DNA form, the CDR3 reads TGCGCCAGCAGCTTGGCCCCCCACTACGAGCAGTACTTC. Protein product: CASSLAPHYEQYF.

The chain employs TRBV15 and TRBJ1-2; 9 bases are shared with TRBD1. Germline assignment: CDR1 LNHNV and CDR2 YYDKDF (reference sequence). The V segment lost 5 bases and the J segment 5 bases; nucleotides outside the gene matches: 3. CDR3 length: 13 residues. In nucleotides, the CDR3 is TGTGCCACCAGCCGGGACAGGGCATATGGCTACACCTTC. Its translation: CATSRDRAYGYTF.

This clone was observed a handful of times. V gene TRBV11-1 combines with J gene TRBJ2-5; possible D gene TRBD1, 6 bases. Germline V gives CDR1 SGHAT, CDR2 FQDESV (reference sequence). This CDR3 has 13 residues. Trimming removed 2 bases at V and 2 bases at J, with 6 bases between. Here the CDR3 DNA reads TGTGCCAGCAGCTTACAGGGGCAAGAGACCCAGTACTTC. Protein sequence: CASSLQGQETQYF.

J is TRBJ2-1 and V is TRBV9; weak D call: TRBD2 (5 bases). Germline V gene lookup returns CDR1 SGDLS and CDR2 YYNGEE. This CDR3 has 16 residues. The germline V and J ends were trimmed by 4 bases and 3 bases, with 17 bases remaining between them. The CDR3 DNA is TGTGCCAGCAGCCTAACTCAAGCGGCAAACTACAATGAGCAGTTCTTC. This translates into CASSLTQAANYNEQFF.

About this clone: The junction departs from germline at one end; a sequencing error may be responsible. The rearrangement joins TRBV2 to TRBJ2-1; D gene unclear. From germline, CDR1 is SNHLY and CDR2 FYNNEI. The CDR3 sequence is 10 residues long. The CDR3 region is CASRELRLVF. The CDR3 nucleotides are TGTGCCAGCAGGGAGCTTAGGTTGGTCTTC. The entire variable domain, with the rest obtained from reference TRBV2 and TRBJ2-1, is as follows: EPEVTQTPSHQVTQMGQEVILRCVPISNHLYFYWYRQILGQKVEFLVSFYNNEISEKSEIFDDQFSVERPDGSNFTLKIRSTKLEDSAMYFCASRELRLVFGPGTRLTVL.

The CDR3: CASSFRTGRDIQYF. CDR3 bases: TGTGCCAGCAGCTTCAGGACAGGGAGAGACATTCAGTACTTC. J is TRBJ2-4 and V is TRBV7-2; 8 bases fit TRBD1. This CDR3 is 14 amino acids long. Trimming cost V 3 bases and J 8 bases; bases outside gene matches: 6. The germline gives CDR1 SGHTA, CDR2 FQGNSA.

The V gene is TRBV4-1, the J gene TRBJ1-4; 10 nucleotides line up with TRBD1. With 4 bases clipped from V and 7 bases from J, the junction kept 9 bases outside the gene matches. The CDR3 length is 16 residues. Looked up from germline, CDR1 is MGHRA and CDR2 is YSYEKL. CDR3 residues: CASSRPDRGQGEKLFF. In DNA form, the CDR3 reads TGCGCCAGCAGCCGACCTGACAGGGGGCAGGGTGAAAAACTGTTTTTT.

DNA for the CDR3: TGTGCCAGCAGCCCACTTCCGGGACGGGGGAACACCGGGGAGCTGTTTTTT. It translates to CASSPLPGRGNTGELFF. This chain joins TRBV7-3 and TRBJ2-2; TRBD1 or TRBD2 may be the D gene (5 bases each). CDR3 size: 17 residues. Germline CDR1 reads SGHTA; CDR2 reads FQGTGA. The ends were cut back, 5 bases at V and 1 base at J, with 17 bases in the middle.

This rearrangement joins TRBV7-2 to TRBJ1-2; the D is unclear. This CDR3 region has 12 residues. CDR1 SGHTA and CDR2 FQGNSA come from the germline V gene. Trimming removed 5 bases from V and 7 bases from J, with 11 bases in between. The CDR3 DNA follows: TGTGCCAGCAGCCCCTCGTCTAGTGGCTACACCTTC. Translated: CASSPSSSGYTF.

The chain has TRBV29-1 and TRBJ2-5, with 12 bases lining up with TRBD1. In germline, CDR1 is SQVTM, CDR2 ANQGSEA. Unmatched junction bases numbered 8, after V lost 4 bases and J lost 5 bases. This CDR3 is 15 amino acids long. The CDR3 DNA is TGCAGCGTTGGGGGGACAGGGGGCGGCGGCGAGACCCAGTACTTC. It encodes CSVGGTGGGGETQYF.

The chain carries TRBV11-2 and TRBJ1-5; D is uncertain. The V end was cut by 4 bases, the J end by 3 bases, with 13 bases between. The CDR3 runs 15 residues. The V gene's germline CDR1 is SGHAT and CDR2 FQNNGV. The CDR3 here is CASSSDGRANQPQHF. CDR3 bases: TGTGCCAGCAGCTCCGACGGGAGAGCCAATCAGCCCCAGCATTTT.

The chain has TRBV5-1 and TRBJ2-1, with 8 positions matching TRBD2. The CDR3 runs 16 residues. The germline V gene encodes CDR1 SGHRS and CDR2 YFSETQ. Trimming took 2 bases from V and 2 from J; bases not matched to a gene: 6. The CDR3 loop is CASSFSAGGAYNEQFF. The CDR3 nucleotides read TGCGCCAGCAGCTTTTCGGCGGGGGGAGCCTACAATGAGCAGTTCTTC.

This chain connects TRBV30 to TRBJ2-3; 10 bases map to TRBD2. Germline lookup yields CDR1 GTSNPN and CDR2 SVGIG (reference sequence). The CDR3 is 18 residues long. V lost 1 base, J lost 2 bases, and 12 bases stayed unmatched. The CDR3 here is CAWSGLAGDPPFTDTQYF. In nucleotides, the CDR3 is TGTGCCTGGAGTGGCCTAGCGGGGGACCCACCCTTCACAGATACGCAGTATTTT.

The V and J genes are TRBV7-2 and TRBJ2-7; D remains unclear. The V gene's germline CDR1 is SGHTA and CDR2 FQGNSA. V lost 4 bases and J lost 0, with 13 bases in between. The CDR3 extends over 15 amino acids. The CDR3 spells CASSSSGRASYEQYF. Written as DNA, the CDR3 is TGTGCCAGCAGCTCTTCTGGAAGGGCCTCCTACGAGCAGTACTTC.

This chain connects TRBV18 to TRBJ1-2; D is perhaps TRBD1 (5 bases). Trimming shortened V by 5 bases and J by 2 bases, and 15 bases separated the two germline ends. The germline V gene encodes CDR1 KGHSH and CDR2 LQKENI. The CDR3 is 15 residues long. DNA for the CDR3: TGTGCCAGCTCAAACCAGCAGGGTAAAAACTATGGCTACACCTTC. It yields the protein CASSNQQGKNYGYTF.

The sample holds one count of this clone. The J gene is TRBJ2-3, the V gene TRBV4-3; the D gene is possibly TRBD2 (5 bases). This CDR3 has 13 residues. Germline assignment: CDR1 LGHNA and CDR2 YSLEER. V was trimmed by 1 base and J by 3 bases, leaving 5 bases between them. The CDR3 spells CASSQGETDTQYF. The CDR3 bases are TGCGCCAGCAGCCAAGGGGAGACAGATACGCAGTATTTT.

This rearrangement joins TRBV2 to TRBJ2-5; TRBD1 or TRBD2 may be the D gene (7 bases each). Germline V gene lookup returns CDR1 SNHLY and CDR2 FYNNEI. The CDR3 loop spans 15 amino acids. The V end was cut by 4 bases, the J end by 8 bases, with 20 bases between. This chain's CDR3 is CASSGWLARGGTQYF. CDR3 DNA sequence: TGTGCCAGCAGTGGATGGCTAGCCAGGGGGGGTACCCAGTACTTC.

This clone was found once. The V call is TRBV28, the J call TRBJ2-1; tentatively, D is TRBD2 (5 bases). In germline, CDR1 is MDHEN, CDR2 SYDVKM. The CDR3 covers 13 residues. The V and J ends lost 2 bases and 9 bases respectively, with 11 bases between them. CDR3 amino acids: CASSLLGLSEQFF. The CDR3 DNA is TGTGCCAGCAGTTTACTCGGACTTAGTGAGCAGTTCTTC. Looking up the rest from reference TRBV28 and TRBJ2-1 gives the full variable domain: DVKVTQSSRYLVKRTGEKVFLECVQDMDHENMFWYRQDPGLGLRLIYFSYDVKMKEKGDIPEGYSVSREKKERFSLILESASTNQTSMYLCASSLLGLSEQFFGPGTRLTVL.

V and J are TRBV11-2 and TRBJ2-5; D possibly uses TRBD1 or TRBD2 (5 bases each). Per germline, CDR1 SGHAT and CDR2 FQNNGV. The CDR3 is made up of 15 amino acids. Trimming took off 5 bases at V and 2 bases at J, with 15 bases between the two ends. The CDR3 is CASSRPGRRQETQYF. For the CDR3, the DNA is TGTGCCAGCAGCCGACCGGGACGGCGTCAAGAGACCCAGTACTTC.

The chain carries TRBV27 and TRBJ2-3; D is unclear. Deletions cut 6 bases from V and 3 bases from J, with 13 bases between. The CDR3 has 14 amino acids. CDR1 MNHEY and CDR2 SMNVEV come from the germline V gene (reference sequence). CDR3 bases: TGTGCCAGCAGCAGATGGGGTGAGACAGATACGCAGTATTTT. This translates into CASSRWGETDTQYF.

This clone has only one observation. This chain uses TRBV5-1 with TRBJ2-5, with a tentative D call TRBD1 (6 bases). The CDR3 sequence is 14 residues long. Germline assignment: CDR1 SGHRS and CDR2 YFSETQ. V lost 3 bases to trimming and J lost 2 bases, with 11 bases between them. The CDR3 nucleotides read TGCGCCAGCAGCTCCCCAGGACAGCAAGAGACCCAGTACTTC. It translates to CASSSPGQQETQYF.

This chain uses TRBV4-3 with TRBJ2-7, with 8 bases matching TRBD1. V lost 0 bases to trimming and J lost 5 bases; unmatched junction nucleotides: 3. This CDR3 comprises 14 residues. From germline, CDR1 is LGHNA and CDR2 YSLEER. Here the CDR3 reads CASSQEAQGDEQYF. The CDR3 region has the DNA TGCGCCAGCAGCCAAGAGGCACAGGGGGACGAGCAGTACTTC.

The V and J genes are TRBV28 and TRBJ2-3; TRBD2 aligns across 13 bases. Germline V lookup: CDR1 MDHEN, CDR2 SYDVKM. The CDR3 spans 21 residues. Trimming cost V 3 bases and J 0 bases; bases outside gene matches: 15. CDR3 region: CASSLPPGLAGISYSTDTQYF. In nucleotides, the CDR3 is TGTGCCAGCAGTTTGCCTCCGGGACTAGCGGGGATAAGCTATAGCACAGATACGCAGTATTTT. The full variable domain, completed using reference TRBV28 and TRBJ2-3, is DVKVTQSSRYLVKRTGEKVFLECVQDMDHENMFWYRQDPGLGLRLIYFSYDVKMKEKGDIPEGYSVSREKKERFSLILESASTNQTSMYLCASSLPPGLAGISYSTDTQYFGPGTRLTVL.

V and J are TRBV6-6 and TRBJ2-3; D not resolved. The germline gives CDR1 MNHNY, CDR2 SVGAGI (reference sequence). V gave up 7 bases and J gave up 6 bases, with 14 bases separating them. CDR3 size: 13 residues. CDR3 DNA: TGTGCCAGCAAAAACTGGGTGGGGGATACGCAGTATTTT. Translated: CASKNWVGDTQYF.

Details on this clone: This same CDR3 is encoded by further DNA sequences in the sample. CDR3 protein: CASSWGKNTEAFF. The CDR3, as DNA: TGTGCCAGCAGCTGGGGAAAGAACACTGAAGCTTTCTTT. The chain carries TRBV5-5 and TRBJ1-1; D gene uncertain. The CDR3 has 13 amino acids. The V end lost 3 bases, the J end lost 1 base, and 7 bases lay between the germline ends. Germline values: CDR1 SGHKS, CDR2 YYEKEE (reference sequence).

The chain carries TRBV6-5 and TRBJ1-1; the D gene is possibly TRBD1 (6 bases). Germline V gives CDR1 MNHEY, CDR2 SVGAGI. The CDR3 sequence is 13 residues long. Between the trimmed V and J ends, which lost 7 bases and 10 bases, there was a span of 19 bases. The CDR3 sequence is CASKRATGGSAFF. DNA of the CDR3: TGTGCCAGCAAGAGAGCAACCGGGGGCTCAGCTTTCTTT.

This clone appeared a single time. J is TRBJ1-2 and V is TRBV6-5; weak D call: TRBD1 (5 bases). From germline, CDR1 is MNHEY and CDR2 SVGAGI. Trimming left V 7 bases short and J 0 bases short, with 6 bases between. The CDR3 is made up of 12 amino acids. This CDR3 reads CASKGTNYGYTF. CDR3 DNA: TGTGCCAGCAAGGGGACTAACTATGGCTACACCTTC.

The chain employs TRBV28 and TRBJ2-1; 10 bases are a match to TRBD1. In germline, CDR1 is MDHEN, CDR2 SYDVKM. V was clipped by 8 bases and J by 3 bases; unmatched bases: 7. This CDR3 contains 15 residues. CDR3 coding DNA: TGTGCCAGCCGACAGGGGGCTAGTATCTACAATGAGCAGTTCTTC. Translated, it gives CASRQGASIYNEQFF.

This chain links TRBV29-1 with TRBJ1-4, with a possible D match to TRBD1 (6 bases). This CDR3 contains 13 residues. Trimming removed 4 bases at V and 4 bases at J, with 10 bases between. CDR1 and CDR2 from the germline V gene are SQVTM and ANQGSEA. This CDR3 is CSVVMGHNEKLFF. CDR3 in DNA: TGCAGCGTTGTTATGGGACATAATGAAAAACTGTTTTTT.